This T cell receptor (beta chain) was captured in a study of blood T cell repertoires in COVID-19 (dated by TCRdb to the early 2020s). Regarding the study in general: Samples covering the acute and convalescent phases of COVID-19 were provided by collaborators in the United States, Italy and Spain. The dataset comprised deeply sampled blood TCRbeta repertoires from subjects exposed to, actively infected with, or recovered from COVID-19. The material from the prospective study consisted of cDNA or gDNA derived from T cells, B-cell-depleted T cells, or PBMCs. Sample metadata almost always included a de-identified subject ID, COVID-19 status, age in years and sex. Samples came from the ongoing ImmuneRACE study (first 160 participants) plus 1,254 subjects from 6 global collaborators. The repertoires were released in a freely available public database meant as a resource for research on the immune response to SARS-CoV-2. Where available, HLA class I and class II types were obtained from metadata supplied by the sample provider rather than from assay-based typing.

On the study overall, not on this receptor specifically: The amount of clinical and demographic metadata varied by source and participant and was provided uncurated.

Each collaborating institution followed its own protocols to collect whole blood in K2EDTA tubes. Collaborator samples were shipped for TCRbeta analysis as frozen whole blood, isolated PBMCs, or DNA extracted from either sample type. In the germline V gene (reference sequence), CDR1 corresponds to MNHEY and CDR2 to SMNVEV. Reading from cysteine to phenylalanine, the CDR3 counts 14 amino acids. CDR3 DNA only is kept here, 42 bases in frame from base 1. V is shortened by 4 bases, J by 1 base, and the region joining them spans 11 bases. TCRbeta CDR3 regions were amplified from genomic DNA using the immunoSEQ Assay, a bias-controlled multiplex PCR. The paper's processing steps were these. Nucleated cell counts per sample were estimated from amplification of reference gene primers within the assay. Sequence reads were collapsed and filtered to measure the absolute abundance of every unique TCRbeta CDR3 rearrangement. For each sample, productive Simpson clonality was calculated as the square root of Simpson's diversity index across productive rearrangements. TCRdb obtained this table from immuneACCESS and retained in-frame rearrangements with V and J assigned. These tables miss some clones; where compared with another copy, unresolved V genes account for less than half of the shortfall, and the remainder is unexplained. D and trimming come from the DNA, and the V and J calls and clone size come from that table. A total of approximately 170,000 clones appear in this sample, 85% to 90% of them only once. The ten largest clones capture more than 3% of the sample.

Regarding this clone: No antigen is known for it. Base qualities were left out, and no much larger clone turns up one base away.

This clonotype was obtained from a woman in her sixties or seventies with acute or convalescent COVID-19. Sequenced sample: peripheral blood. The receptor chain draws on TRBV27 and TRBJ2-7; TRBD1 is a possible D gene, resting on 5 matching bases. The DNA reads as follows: TGTGCCAGCAGTTCACAAAGACAGTCCTACGAGCAGTACTTC. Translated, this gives CASSSQRQSYEQYF.